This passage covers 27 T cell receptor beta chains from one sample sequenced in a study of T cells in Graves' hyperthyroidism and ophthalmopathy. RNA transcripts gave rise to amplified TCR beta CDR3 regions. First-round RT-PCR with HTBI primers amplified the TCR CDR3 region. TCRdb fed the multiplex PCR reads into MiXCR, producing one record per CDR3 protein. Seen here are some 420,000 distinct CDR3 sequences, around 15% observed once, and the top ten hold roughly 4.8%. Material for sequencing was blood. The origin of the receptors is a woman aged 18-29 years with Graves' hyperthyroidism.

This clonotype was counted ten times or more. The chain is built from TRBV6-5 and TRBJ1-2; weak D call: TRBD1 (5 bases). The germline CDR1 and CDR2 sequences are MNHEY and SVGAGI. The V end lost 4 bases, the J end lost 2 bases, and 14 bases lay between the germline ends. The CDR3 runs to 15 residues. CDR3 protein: CASSSTAYSNYGYTF. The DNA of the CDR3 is TGTGCCAGCAGTTCGACAGCCTACTCCAACTATGGCTACACCTTC.

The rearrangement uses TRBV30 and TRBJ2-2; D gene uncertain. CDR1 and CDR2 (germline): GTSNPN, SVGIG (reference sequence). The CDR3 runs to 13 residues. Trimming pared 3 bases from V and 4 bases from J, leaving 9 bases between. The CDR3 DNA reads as TGTGCCTGGAGGCCCCCCGGCACCGGGGAGCTGTTTTTT. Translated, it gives CAWRPPGTGELFF.

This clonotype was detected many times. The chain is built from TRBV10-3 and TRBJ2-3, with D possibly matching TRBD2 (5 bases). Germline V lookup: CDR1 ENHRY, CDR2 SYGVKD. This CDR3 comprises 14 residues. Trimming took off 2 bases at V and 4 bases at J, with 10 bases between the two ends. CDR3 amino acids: CAISEGRLADTQYF. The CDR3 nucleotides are TGTGCCATCAGTGAGGGGAGATTGGCAGATACGCAGTATTTT.

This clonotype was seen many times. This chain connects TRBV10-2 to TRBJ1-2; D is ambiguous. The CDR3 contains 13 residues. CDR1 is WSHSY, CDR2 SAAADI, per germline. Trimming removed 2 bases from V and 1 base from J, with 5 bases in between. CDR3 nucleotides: TGCGCCAGCAGTGAGGACATTAACTATGGCTACACCTTC. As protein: CASSEDINYGYTF.

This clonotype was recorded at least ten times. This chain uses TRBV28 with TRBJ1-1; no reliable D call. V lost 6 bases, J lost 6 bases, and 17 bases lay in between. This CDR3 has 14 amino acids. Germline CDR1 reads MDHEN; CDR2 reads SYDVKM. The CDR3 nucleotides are TGTGCCAGCAGCCAGGCTTGGGCTTATGCTGAAGCTTTCTTT. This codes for CASSQAWAYAEAFF. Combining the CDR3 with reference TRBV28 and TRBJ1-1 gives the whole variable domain DVKVTQSSRYLVKRTGEKVFLECVQDMDHENMFWYRQDPGLGLRLIYFSYDVKMKEKGDIPEGYSVSREKKERFSLILESASTNQTSMYLCASSQAWAYAEAFFGQGTRLTVV.

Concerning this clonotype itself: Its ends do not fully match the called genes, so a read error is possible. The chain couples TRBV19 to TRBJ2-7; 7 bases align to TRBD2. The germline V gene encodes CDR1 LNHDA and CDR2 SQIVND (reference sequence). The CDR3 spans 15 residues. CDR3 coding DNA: TGTGCCGGTAGTATCGGCGGGAGCGGGGCCTACGAGCAGTACTTC. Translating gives CAGSIGGSGAYEQYF.

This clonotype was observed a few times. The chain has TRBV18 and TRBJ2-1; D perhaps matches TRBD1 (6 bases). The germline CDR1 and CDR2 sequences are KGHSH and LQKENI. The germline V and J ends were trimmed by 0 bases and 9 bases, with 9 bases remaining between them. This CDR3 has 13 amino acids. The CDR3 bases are TGTGCCAGCTCACCACCGGGGACAATTGAGCAGTTCTTC. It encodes CASSPPGTIEQFF.

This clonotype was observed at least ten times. The CDR3, as DNA: TGTGCCAGCAGTTTTCTAGCGGGATTAGTAGGTGAGCAGTTCTTC. It is translated as CASSFLAGLVGEQFF. The chain uses TRBV28 and TRBJ2-1; 9 bases match TRBD2. CDR1 MDHEN and CDR2 SYDVKM come from the germline V gene. After removal of 3 bases from V and 9 bases from J, the junction contained 9 bases not matched to a gene. The length of the CDR3 is 15 residues.

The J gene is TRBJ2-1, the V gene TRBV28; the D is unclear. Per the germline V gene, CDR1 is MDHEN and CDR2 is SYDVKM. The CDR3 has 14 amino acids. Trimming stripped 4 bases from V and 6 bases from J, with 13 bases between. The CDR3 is CASSSPAEPNEQFF. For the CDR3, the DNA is TGTGCCAGCAGTTCCCCAGCAGAGCCCAATGAGCAGTTCTTC.

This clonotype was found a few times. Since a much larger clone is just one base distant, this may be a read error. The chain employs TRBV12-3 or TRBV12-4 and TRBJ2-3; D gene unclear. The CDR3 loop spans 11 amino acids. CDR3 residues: CASNGADAQYF. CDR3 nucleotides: TGTGCCAGCAATGGAGCAGATGCGCAGTATTTT.

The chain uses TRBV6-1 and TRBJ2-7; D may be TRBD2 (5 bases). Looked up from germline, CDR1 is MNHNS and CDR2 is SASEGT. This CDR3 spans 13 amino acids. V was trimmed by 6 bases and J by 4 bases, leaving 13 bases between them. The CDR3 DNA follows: TGTGCCAGCAGAACTCAAGCGGCGTACGAGCAGTACTTC. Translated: CASRTQAAYEQYF.

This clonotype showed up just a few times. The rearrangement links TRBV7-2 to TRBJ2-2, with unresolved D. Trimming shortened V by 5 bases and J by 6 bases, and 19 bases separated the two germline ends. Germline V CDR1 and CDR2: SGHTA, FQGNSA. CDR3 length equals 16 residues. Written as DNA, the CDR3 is TGTGCCAGCAGCCTAGACAACCCCAGGTTGGCCGGGGAGCTGTTTTTT. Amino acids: CASSLDNPRLAGELFF.

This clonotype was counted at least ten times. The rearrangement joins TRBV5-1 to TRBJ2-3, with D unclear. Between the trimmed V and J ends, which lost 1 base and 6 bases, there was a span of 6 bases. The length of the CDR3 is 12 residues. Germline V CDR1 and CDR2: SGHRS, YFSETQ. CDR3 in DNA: TGCGCCAGCAGCTTGTCGGAGGATACGCAGTATTTT. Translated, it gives CASSLSEDTQYF.

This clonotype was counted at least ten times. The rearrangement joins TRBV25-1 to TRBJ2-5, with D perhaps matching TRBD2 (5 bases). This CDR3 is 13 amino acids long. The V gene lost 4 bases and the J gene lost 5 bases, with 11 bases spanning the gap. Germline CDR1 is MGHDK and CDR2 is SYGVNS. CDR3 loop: CASSAYTGETQYF. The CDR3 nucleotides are TGTGCCAGCAGTGCCTACACGGGGGAGACCCAGTACTTC.

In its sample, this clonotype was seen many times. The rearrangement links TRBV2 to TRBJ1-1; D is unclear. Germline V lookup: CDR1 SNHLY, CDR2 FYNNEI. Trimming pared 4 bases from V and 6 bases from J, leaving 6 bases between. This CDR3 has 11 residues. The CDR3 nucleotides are TGTGCCAGCAGTGTGGGCCCTGAAGCTTTCTTT. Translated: CASSVGPEAFF. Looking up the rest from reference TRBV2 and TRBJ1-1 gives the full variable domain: EPEVTQTPSHQVTQMGQEVILRCVPISNHLYFYWYRQILGQKVEFLVSFYNNEISEKSEIFDDQFSVERPDGSNFTLKIRSTKLEDSAMYFCASSVGPEAFFGQGTRLTVV.

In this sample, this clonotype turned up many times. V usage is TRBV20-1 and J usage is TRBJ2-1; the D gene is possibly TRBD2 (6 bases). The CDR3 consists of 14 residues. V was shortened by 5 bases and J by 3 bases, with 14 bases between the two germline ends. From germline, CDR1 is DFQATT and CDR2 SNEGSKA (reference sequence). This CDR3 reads CSASGRGDYNEQFF. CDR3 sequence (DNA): TGCAGTGCTTCGGGGCGGGGCGACTACAATGAGCAGTTCTTC.

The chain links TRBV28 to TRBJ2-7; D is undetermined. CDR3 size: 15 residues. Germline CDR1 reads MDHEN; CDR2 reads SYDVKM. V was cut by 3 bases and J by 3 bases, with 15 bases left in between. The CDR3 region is CASSFELKKGYEQYF. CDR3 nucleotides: TGTGCCAGCAGTTTTGAGCTTAAGAAGGGCTACGAGCAGTACTTC. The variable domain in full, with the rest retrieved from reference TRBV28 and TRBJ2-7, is DVKVTQSSRYLVKRTGEKVFLECVQDMDHENMFWYRQDPGLGLRLIYFSYDVKMKEKGDIPEGYSVSREKKERFSLILESASTNQTSMYLCASSFELKKGYEQYFGPGTRLTVT.

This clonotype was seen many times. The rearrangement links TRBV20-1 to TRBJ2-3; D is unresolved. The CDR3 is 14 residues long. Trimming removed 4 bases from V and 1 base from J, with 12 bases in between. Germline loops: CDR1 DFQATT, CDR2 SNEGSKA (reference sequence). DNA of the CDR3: TGCAGTGCTAACCCCCTCGGACGCACAGATACGCAGTATTTT. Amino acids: CSANPLGRTDTQYF.

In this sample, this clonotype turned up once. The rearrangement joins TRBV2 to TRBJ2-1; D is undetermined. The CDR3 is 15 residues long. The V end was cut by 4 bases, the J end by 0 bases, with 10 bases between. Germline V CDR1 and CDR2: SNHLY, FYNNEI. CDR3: CASSGPASSYNEQFF. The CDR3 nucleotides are TGTGCCAGCAGTGGGCCAGCGAGCTCCTACAATGAGCAGTTCTTC.

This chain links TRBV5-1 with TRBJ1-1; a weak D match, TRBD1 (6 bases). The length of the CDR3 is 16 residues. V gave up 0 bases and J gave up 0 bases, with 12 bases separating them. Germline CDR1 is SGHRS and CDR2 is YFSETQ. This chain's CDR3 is CASSLEPTGLNTEAFF. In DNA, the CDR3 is TGCGCCAGCAGCTTGGAACCGACAGGATTGAACACTGAAGCTTTCTTT.

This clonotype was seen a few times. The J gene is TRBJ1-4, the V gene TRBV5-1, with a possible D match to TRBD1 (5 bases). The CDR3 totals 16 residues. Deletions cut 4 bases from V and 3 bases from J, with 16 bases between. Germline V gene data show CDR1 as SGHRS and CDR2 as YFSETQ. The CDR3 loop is CASSPGVRGANEKLFF. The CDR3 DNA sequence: TGCGCCAGCAGCCCCGGAGTAAGGGGCGCTAATGAAAAACTGTTTTTT.

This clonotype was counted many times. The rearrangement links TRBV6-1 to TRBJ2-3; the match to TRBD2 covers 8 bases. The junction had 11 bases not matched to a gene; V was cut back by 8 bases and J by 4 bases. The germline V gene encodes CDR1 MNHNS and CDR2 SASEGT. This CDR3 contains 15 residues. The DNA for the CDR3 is TGTGCCAGCCTCGGACCGGGAGGGCCGGCAGATACGCAGTATTTT. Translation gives CASLGPGGPADTQYF.

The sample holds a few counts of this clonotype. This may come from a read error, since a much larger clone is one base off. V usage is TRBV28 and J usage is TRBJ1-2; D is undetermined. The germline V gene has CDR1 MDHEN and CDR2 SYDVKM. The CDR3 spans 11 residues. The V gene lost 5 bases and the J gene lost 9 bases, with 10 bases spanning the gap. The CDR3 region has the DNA TGTGCCAGCAGTGATGTCGGGCGCTACACCTTC. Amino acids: CASSDVGRYTF.

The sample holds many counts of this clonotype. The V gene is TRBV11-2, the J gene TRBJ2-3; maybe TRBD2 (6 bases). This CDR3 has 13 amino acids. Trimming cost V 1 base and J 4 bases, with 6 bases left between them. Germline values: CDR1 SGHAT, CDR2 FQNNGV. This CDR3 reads CASSLGRADTQYF. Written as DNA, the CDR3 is TGTGCCAGCAGCTTAGGGAGGGCAGATACGCAGTATTTT.

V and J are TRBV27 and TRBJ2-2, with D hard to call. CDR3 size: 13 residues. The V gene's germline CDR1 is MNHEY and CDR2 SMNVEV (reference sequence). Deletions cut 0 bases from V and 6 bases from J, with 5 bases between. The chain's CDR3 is CASSLSMAGELFF. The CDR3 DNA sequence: TGTGCCAGCAGTTTATCGATGGCCGGGGAGCTGTTTTTT.

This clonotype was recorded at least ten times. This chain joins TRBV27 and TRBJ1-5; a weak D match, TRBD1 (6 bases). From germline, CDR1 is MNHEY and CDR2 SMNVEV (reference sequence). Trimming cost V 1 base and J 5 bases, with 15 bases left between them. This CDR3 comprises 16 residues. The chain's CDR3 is CASSLLAQGNHQPQHF. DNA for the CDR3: TGTGCCAGCAGTTTATTGGCACAGGGAAATCATCAGCCCCAGCATTTT.

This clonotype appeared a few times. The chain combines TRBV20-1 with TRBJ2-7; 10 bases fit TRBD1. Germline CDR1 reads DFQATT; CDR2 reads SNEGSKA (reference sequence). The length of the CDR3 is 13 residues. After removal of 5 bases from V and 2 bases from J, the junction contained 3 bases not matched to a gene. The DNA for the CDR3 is TGCAGTGCTCCGGGGACAGGGGCCTACGAGCAGTACTTC. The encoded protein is CSAPGTGAYEQYF.